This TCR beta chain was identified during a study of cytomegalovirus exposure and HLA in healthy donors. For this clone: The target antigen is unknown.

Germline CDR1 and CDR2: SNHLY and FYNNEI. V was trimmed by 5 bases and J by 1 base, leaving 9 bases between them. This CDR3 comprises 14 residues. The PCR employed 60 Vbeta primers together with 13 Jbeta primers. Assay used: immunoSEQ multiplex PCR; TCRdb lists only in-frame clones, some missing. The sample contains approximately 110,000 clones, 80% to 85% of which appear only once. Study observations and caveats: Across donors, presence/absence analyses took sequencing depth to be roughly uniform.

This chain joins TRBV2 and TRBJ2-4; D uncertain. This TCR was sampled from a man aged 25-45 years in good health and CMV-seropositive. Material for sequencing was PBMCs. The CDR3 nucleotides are TGTGCCAGCAGTTTCCTGTTGGCCAAAAACATTCAGTACTTC. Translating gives CASSFLLAKNIQYF.